A single sample is the source of the 19 T cell receptor beta chains below, sequenced in a study of monozygotic twins with inflammatory bowel disease. TCRdb re-called the 5' RACE reads, yielding one record per CDR3 amino acid sequence without DNA. In total, the table holds approximately 400,000 distinct CDR3 sequences. The sequencing input was blood. The receptors here all came from a human donor with ulcerative colitis or Crohn's disease, or a healthy co-twin of an affected twin (not recorded which).

The chain uses TRBV6-1 and TRBJ1-1; TCRdb proposes TRBD1, but this gene call is untestable without DNA. Germline CDR1 and CDR2: MNHNS and SASEGT. The CDR3 runs to 15 residues. The CDR3: CASVPGQGSNTEAFF.

The chain couples TRBV4-3 to TRBJ2-1; TCRdb lists TRBD2, though no DNA is available to test this call. Germline CDR1 reads LGHNA; CDR2 reads YSLEER. CDR3 length: 17 amino acids. CDR3 sequence reads: CASSQGVPGLLFDEQFF.

The V and J genes are TRBV28 and TRBJ1-1; the D call of TRBD1 rests on TCRdb alone, since no DNA is present to check it. This CDR3 region has 15 residues. From germline, CDR1 is MDHEN and CDR2 SYDVKM. This chain's CDR3 is CASSGGQGLGTEAFF.

The chain is built from TRBV9 and TRBJ2-1; TCRdb gives TRBD2 as the D gene, but with no DNA this cannot be confirmed. The length of the CDR3 is 17 residues. The V gene's germline CDR1 is SGDLS and CDR2 YYNGEE. The CDR3 region is CASSVEGSGSSYNEQFF.

The chain joins TRBV19 to TRBJ1-5; no DNA is available, so the TRBD1 call from TCRdb remains unchecked. Per the germline V gene, CDR1 is LNHDA and CDR2 is SQIVND (reference sequence). CDR3 length: 13 residues. CDR3 residues: CASSTPWDQPQHF.

J is TRBJ1-1 and V is TRBV18; TCRdb picks TRBD1, but there is no DNA to check that call. The CDR3 length is 13 residues. Germline loops: CDR1 KGHSH, CDR2 LQKENI. The CDR3 protein is CASSPDSVDRAFF.

The chain employs TRBV5-1 and TRBJ1-1; TCRdb reports TRBD1, a call that lacks DNA to check it against. The CDR3 runs 13 residues. Germline CDR1 and CDR2: SGHRS and YFSETQ. CDR3 residues: CASSLEHRMEAFF.

This chain joins TRBV3-1 and TRBJ1-1; there is no DNA to check the TCRdb D call of TRBD1. This CDR3 region has 14 residues. Germline CDR1 reads LGHDT; CDR2 reads YNNKEL (reference sequence). The CDR3 region is CASTPRTGNTEAFF.

The CDR3 loop is CASSEARQGAGELFF. The V gene is TRBV2, the J gene TRBJ2-2; TCRdb's D call, TRBD1, is unchecked because there is no DNA. The CDR3 sequence is 15 residues long. Germline CDR1 reads SNHLY; CDR2 reads FYNNEI.

The chain links TRBV5-1 to TRBJ2-1; without DNA, the TCRdb call of TRBD1 cannot be checked. The germline V gene encodes CDR1 SGHRS and CDR2 YFSETQ. This CDR3 has 14 residues. CDR3 region: CASSWQGGRDEQFF.

The chain is built from TRBV5-7 and TRBJ1-6; lacking DNA, the TRBD1 call made by TCRdb goes unchecked. TRBV5-7 is known as an ORF, though its function is uncertain. The CDR3 extends over 16 amino acids. CDR3 in amino acids: CASSFFWGQPNSPLHF.

The rearrangement joins TRBV7-9 to TRBJ2-3; without DNA, the TCRdb call of TRBD1 cannot be checked. Per the germline V gene, CDR1 is SEHNR and CDR2 is FQNEAQ (reference sequence). The CDR3 length is 12 residues. CDR3 region: CASSVQGDTQYF.

The chain combines TRBV6-5 with TRBJ1-2; TCRdb gives TRBD1 as the D gene, but with no DNA this cannot be confirmed. The germline CDR1 and CDR2 sequences are MNHEY and SVGAGI. The length of the CDR3 is 13 residues. This chain's CDR3 is CASSYGGLYGYTF.

The rearrangement links TRBV29-1 to TRBJ2-5; the D call from TCRdb, TRBD1, cannot be confirmed without DNA. In germline, CDR1 is SQVTM, CDR2 ANQGSEA. The CDR3 runs to 14 residues. Here the CDR3 reads CSGRRGAGAETQYF.

V gene TRBV18 combines with J gene TRBJ1-2; the TCRdb call, TRBD1, lacks DNA for checking. The CDR3 has 13 residues. The germline CDR1 and CDR2 sequences are KGHSH and LQKENI. The CDR3 is CASSQDTNYGYTF.

The chain links TRBV20-1 to TRBJ1-2. The germline V gene has CDR1 DFQATT and CDR2 SNEGSKA (reference sequence). The CDR3 sequence is 12 residues long. CDR3 amino acids: CSAINPPRDYTF.

J is TRBJ2-3 and V is TRBV5-1. CDR1 and CDR2 (germline): SGHRS, YFSETQ. The length of the CDR3 is 14 residues. The CDR3 protein is CASSLSYSTDTQYF.

The chain joins TRBV5-5 to TRBJ1-6; TCRdb selects TRBD1, and the lack of DNA leaves this call unchecked. The CDR3 is made up of 15 amino acids. Germline CDR1 and CDR2: SGHKS and YYEKEE (reference sequence). This CDR3 reads CASSRRGLLLSPLHF.

The rearrangement uses TRBV7-2 and TRBJ2-3; the D gene TCRdb calls, TRBD1, cannot be checked with no DNA. Germline CDR1 and CDR2: SGHTA and FQGNSA. The CDR3 has 14 residues. The CDR3 loop is CASSPDRGGDTQYF.